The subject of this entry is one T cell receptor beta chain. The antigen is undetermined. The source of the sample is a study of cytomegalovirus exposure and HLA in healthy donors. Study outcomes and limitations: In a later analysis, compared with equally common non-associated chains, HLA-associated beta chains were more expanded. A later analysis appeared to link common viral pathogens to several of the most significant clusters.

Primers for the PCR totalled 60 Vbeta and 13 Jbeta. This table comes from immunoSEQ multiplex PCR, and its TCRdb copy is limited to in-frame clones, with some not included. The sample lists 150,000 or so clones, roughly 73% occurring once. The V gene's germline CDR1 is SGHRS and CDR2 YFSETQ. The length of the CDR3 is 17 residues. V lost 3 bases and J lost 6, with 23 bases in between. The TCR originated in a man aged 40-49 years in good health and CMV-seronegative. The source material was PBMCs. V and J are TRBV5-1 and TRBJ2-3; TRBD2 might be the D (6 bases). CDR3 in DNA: TGCGCCAGCAGCTGGTCCCGGGACTCACGCGATGCGGATACGCAGTATTTT. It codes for CASSWSRDSRDADTQYF.